Sequencing of this T cell receptor (beta chain) was carried out in a study of T cell repertoires in cytomegalovirus infection. The study, taken as a whole, reports: It was HLA-C-restricted CMV-specific TCR beta clonotypes that dominated the response ex vivo. Cumulative frequency (of public TCR beta family members) identified carriers of CMV plus the relevant HLA.

Trimming shortened V by 5 bases and J by 1 base, and 11 bases separated the two germline ends. The V gene's germline CDR1 is LNHDA and CDR2 SQIVND (reference sequence). CDR3 length: 15 amino acids. One entry per CDR3 protein, called by TCRdb with MiXCR from the reads. The sample carries fewer than 550,000 distinct CDR3 sequences, under 40% recorded once. Remarks on this clonotype: Its antigen is currently unknown.

The specimen was PBMCs. V and J are TRBV19 and TRBJ2-2; D could derive from TRBD1 or TRBD2 (5 bases each). This receptor was identified in a human donor in good health (CMV status not recorded). Some clones in this sample may be carry-over from other donors' samples. The CDR3, as DNA: TGTGCCAGTAGTTTCCTGGGACGGAACACCGGGGAGCTGTTTTTT. Translation gives CASSFLGRNTGELFF.